This TCR beta chain was sequenced for a study of T-cell memory formation after mild COVID-19. Findings of the study overall: The authors did not confirm SARS-CoV-2 specificity of second-wave clones peaking day 37.

Of note for this clonotype: The antigen remains undetermined.

Researchers used 5'RACE with constant-segment primers to make TCR alpha and TCR beta cDNA libraries that carry sample barcodes and UMIs. TCRdb itself ran the 5' RACE reads through MiXCR, one entry per CDR3 protein. The sample carries some 210,000 distinct CDR3 sequences, roughly 30% recorded once. This sequence originates from an adult woman who had mild COVID-19 (a few samples of this study predate the infection). Cell type and time point are not known. The sequenced sample consisted of PBMCs or a T cell subset sorted from them (not recorded which).

The CDR3 DNA is TGCAGTGCTACCGGGACAGGGGGTCAGCCCCAGCATTTT. It specifies CSATGTGGQPQHF. The V call is TRBV20-1, the J call TRBJ1-5, with TRBD1 matching 11 bases. J gave up 6 bases and V 4 bases, and 2 bases lay outside the gene matches. Germline CDR1 and CDR2: DFQATT and SNEGSKA (reference sequence). The CDR3 extends over 13 amino acids.